Listed below are T cell receptor beta chains from one sample, sequenced in a study of T cell changes during pregnancy in multiple sclerosis. Generated by immunoSEQ multiplex PCR, the TCRdb table keeps only in-frame clones and is missing some. The sample holds roughly 100,000 clones, around 91% seen once. The starting material was peripheral blood, obtained after pregnancy. These receptors were obtained from a female donor in good health, enrolled as a control in a pregnancy study. Each CDR3 is given with its conserved first and last residue. The order of the fields is D gene, J gene, V gene, clone size, CDR3 DNA, CDR3 protein. A D gene is named only where the DNA matches it firmly. Clone sizes are given selectively: once, few, many, or a class where the clone is expanded.

d_call: TRBD1
j_call: TRBJ2-7
v_call: TRBV6-6
clone_size: -
cdr3_nt: TGTGCCAGCAGCGAGCCGGGACAGGGTTACGAGCAGTACTTC
cdr3_aa: CASSEPGQGYEQYF

d_call: -
j_call: TRBJ1-2
v_call: TRBV4-3
clone_size: -
cdr3_nt: TGCGCCAGCAGCCAAGAATGGGGCCAGAGCTATGGCTACACCTTC
cdr3_aa: CASSQEWGQSYGYTF

d_call: -
j_call: TRBJ1-1
v_call: TRBV4-2
clone_size: -
cdr3_nt: TGTGCCAGCAGCCCCACGGTCATGAACACTGAAGCTTTCTTT
cdr3_aa: CASSPTVMNTEAFF

d_call: TRBD1
j_call: TRBJ2-7
v_call: TRBV9
clone_size: once
cdr3_nt: TGTGCCAGCAGCGTAGGGACAGGGGTTGACGACGAGCAGTACTTC
cdr3_aa: CASSVGTGVDDEQYF

d_call: -
j_call: TRBJ1-6
v_call: TRBV4-3
clone_size: -
cdr3_nt: TGCGCCAGCAGCCGGGCGGGTGGCGGGAATAATTCACCCCTCCACTTT
cdr3_aa: CASSRAGGGNNSPLHF

d_call: -
j_call: TRBJ1-1
v_call: TRBV7-3
clone_size: -
cdr3_nt: TGTGCCAGCAGCTACCTAACAGCCATGAACACTGAAGCTTTCTTT
cdr3_aa: CASSYLTAMNTEAFF

d_call: -
j_call: TRBJ2-1
v_call: TRBV6-6
clone_size: -
cdr3_nt: TGTGCCAGCAGGCCAGGGATCACCTACAATGAGCAGTTCTTC
cdr3_aa: CASRPGITYNEQFF

d_call: TRBD1
j_call: TRBJ1-4
v_call: TRBV7-9
clone_size: -
cdr3_nt: TGTGCCAGCAGCCAACAGGGGGAGGGTGAAAAACTGTTTTTT
cdr3_aa: CASSQQGEGEKLFF

d_call: TRBD1
j_call: TRBJ1-5
v_call: TRBV2
clone_size: -
cdr3_nt: TGTGCCAGCAGCGGGACAGGGGGCGATCAGCCCCAGCATTTT
cdr3_aa: CASSGTGGDQPQHF

d_call: TRBD1
j_call: TRBJ1-5
v_call: TRBV19
clone_size: -
cdr3_nt: TGTGCCAGTAGTCGAAGGCAGGGGGGCGATAGTCGGAGCAATCAGCCCCAGCATTTT
cdr3_aa: CASSRRQGGDSRSNQPQHF

d_call: -
j_call: TRBJ1-4
v_call: TRBV29-1
clone_size: -
cdr3_nt: TGCAGCGTTGAAGGGACAGCATCCAATGAAAAACTGTTTTTT
cdr3_aa: CSVEGTASNEKLFF

d_call: TRBD1
j_call: TRBJ2-7
v_call: TRBV5-6
clone_size: medium-sized
cdr3_nt: TGTGCCAGCAGCTTGTATGGGACAGACTACGAGCAGTACTTC
cdr3_aa: CASSLYGTDYEQYF

d_call: TRBD1
j_call: TRBJ2-5
v_call: TRBV7-9
clone_size: -
cdr3_nt: TGTGCCAGCAGCTTAGAGACAGGGCGAGAGACCCAGTACTTC
cdr3_aa: CASSLETGRETQYF

d_call: -
j_call: TRBJ2-2
v_call: TRBV5-5
clone_size: -
cdr3_nt: TGTGCCAGCAGCCGTACAGGGAACACCGGGGAGCTGTTTTTT
cdr3_aa: CASSRTGNTGELFF

d_call: -
j_call: TRBJ2-5
v_call: TRBV7-2
clone_size: -
cdr3_nt: TGTGCCAGCAGCCCGGGACGGACAGCCGAGACCCAGTACTTC
cdr3_aa: CASSPGRTAETQYF

d_call: -
j_call: TRBJ1-2
v_call: TRBV7-9
clone_size: -
cdr3_nt: TGTGCCAGCAGCTTAGCCCCCCAGGGGCACTATGGCTACACCTTC
cdr3_aa: CASSLAPQGHYGYTF

d_call: -
j_call: TRBJ2-7
v_call: TRBV13
clone_size: -
cdr3_nt: TGTGCCAGCAGCCAAGCTATGGACAGCCCCCGCCACTTC
cdr3_aa: CASSQAMDSPRHF

d_call: -
j_call: TRBJ1-6
v_call: TRBV5-5
clone_size: -
cdr3_nt: TGTGCCAGCAGCTTGGTGACAGTTACTTCACCCCTCCACTTT
cdr3_aa: CASSLVTVTSPLHF

d_call: -
j_call: TRBJ1-5
v_call: TRBV4-3
clone_size: -
cdr3_nt: TGCGCCAGCAGCCTGTACAGGGACGGCCAGCCCCAGCATTTT
cdr3_aa: CASSLYRDGQPQHF

d_call: TRBD1
j_call: TRBJ1-5
v_call: TRBV7-2
clone_size: -
cdr3_nt: TGTGCCAGCAGCTCTCAGGGGGCCGGTCAGCCCCAGCATTTT
cdr3_aa: CASSSQGAGQPQHF

d_call: TRBD1
j_call: TRBJ2-2
v_call: TRBV7-2
clone_size: -
cdr3_nt: TGTGCCAGCAGCCCCGGGCTCAGGACAGGGGGCCCCGGGGAGCTGTTTTTT
cdr3_aa: CASSPGLRTGGPGELFF

d_call: TRBD2
j_call: TRBJ2-3
v_call: TRBV7-6
clone_size: -
cdr3_nt: TGTGCCAGCAGCCCGTTGCCGGGACTAGCGGGGGGCGCTGATACGCAGTATTTT
cdr3_aa: CASSPLPGLAGGADTQYF

d_call: -
j_call: TRBJ2-1
v_call: TRBV29-1
clone_size: -
cdr3_nt: TGCAGCGTTCGAATAGGAGGCTCCTACAATGAGCAGTTCTTC
cdr3_aa: CSVRIGGSYNEQFF

d_call: TRBD1
j_call: TRBJ2-1
v_call: TRBV6-1
clone_size: -
cdr3_nt: TGTGCCAGCAGTGATTCAGGGGGCAGGGAGCAGTTCTTC
cdr3_aa: CASSDSGGREQFF

d_call: -
j_call: TRBJ1-4
v_call: TRBV6-1
clone_size: -
cdr3_nt: TGTGCCAGTACGGACAGCCAGTTCCAAAAACTGTTTTTT
cdr3_aa: CASTDSQFQKLFF

d_call: -
j_call: TRBJ2-3
v_call: TRBV4-2
clone_size: -
cdr3_nt: TGTGCCAGCAGCCTCCGGGACTTCTCACAGGGCACAGATACGCAGTATTTT
cdr3_aa: CASSLRDFSQGTDTQYF

d_call: -
j_call: TRBJ1-1
v_call: TRBV7-8
clone_size: -
cdr3_nt: TGTGCCAGCAGCTCACAGGGATACACTGAAGCTTTCTTT
cdr3_aa: CASSSQGYTEAFF

d_call: -
j_call: TRBJ2-5
v_call: TRBV30
clone_size: -
cdr3_nt: TGTGCCTGGAGTGTAGGAGGGGTCGGAGAGACCCAGTACTTC
cdr3_aa: CAWSVGGVGETQYF

d_call: TRBD1
j_call: TRBJ1-4
v_call: TRBV10-3
clone_size: -
cdr3_nt: TGTGCCATCAGTGGAACAGGGGAATCAACTAATGAAAAACTGTTTTTT
cdr3_aa: CAISGTGESTNEKLFF

d_call: TRBD1
j_call: TRBJ1-2
v_call: TRBV27
clone_size: -
cdr3_nt: TGTGCCAGTAAACAGGGGGCCTATGGCTACACCTTC
cdr3_aa: CASKQGAYGYTF

d_call: TRBD2
j_call: TRBJ2-3
v_call: TRBV6-1
clone_size: -
cdr3_nt: TGTGCCAGCAGGGGGGGGAGCGGCCCCACAGATACGCAGTATTTT
cdr3_aa: CASRGGSGPTDTQYF

d_call: TRBD2
j_call: TRBJ2-5
v_call: TRBV7-2
clone_size: -
cdr3_nt: TGTGCCAGCAGCTTCGGACTAGCGGGGGGACAAGAGACCCAGTACTTC
cdr3_aa: CASSFGLAGGQETQYF

d_call: -
j_call: TRBJ2-3
v_call: TRBV11-2
clone_size: -
cdr3_nt: TGTGCCAGCAGCTTCTACGGGACTTATACAGATACGCAGTATTTT
cdr3_aa: CASSFYGTYTDTQYF

d_call: TRBD1
j_call: TRBJ2-7
v_call: TRBV5-1
clone_size: -
cdr3_nt: TGCGCCAGCAGCTTGAGGGGACAGGGACGCGAGCAGTACTTC
cdr3_aa: CASSLRGQGREQYF

d_call: TRBD2
j_call: TRBJ2-1
v_call: TRBV7-3
clone_size: -
cdr3_nt: TGTGCCAGCAGCTTAACGTCGGGGGGGGGCCGGGATGAGCAGTTCTTC
cdr3_aa: CASSLTSGGGRDEQFF

d_call: -
j_call: TRBJ2-1
v_call: TRBV2
clone_size: -
cdr3_nt: TGTGCCAGCAGGAACACCCCCTTTTTGGATGAGCAGTTCTTC
cdr3_aa: CASRNTPFLDEQFF

d_call: TRBD1
j_call: TRBJ2-6
v_call: TRBV4-3
clone_size: few
cdr3_nt: TGCGCCAGCAGCCAAGAAAGGACAGGGAACGCTGGGGCCAACGTCCTGACTTTC
cdr3_aa: CASSQERTGNAGANVLTF

d_call: -
j_call: TRBJ1-2
v_call: TRBV6-1
clone_size: -
cdr3_nt: TGTGCCAGCAGTGAAGCCGACAGGACCGTTTATGGCTACACCTTC
cdr3_aa: CASSEADRTVYGYTF

d_call: -
j_call: TRBJ1-5
v_call: TRBV7-8
clone_size: -
cdr3_nt: TGTGCCAGCAGCTTTCCAGGGGAAGGGCCCCAGCATTTT
cdr3_aa: CASSFPGEGPQHF

d_call: -
j_call: TRBJ1-1
v_call: TRBV5-5
clone_size: -
cdr3_nt: TGTGCCAGCAGCGCTATTTGGACTGAAGCTTTCTTT
cdr3_aa: CASSAIWTEAFF